This T cell receptor beta chain derives from a study of cytomegalovirus exposure and HLA in healthy donors. Germline V CDR1 and CDR2: LNHDA, SQIVND (reference sequence). After removal of 5 bases from V and 3 bases from J, the junction contained 4 bases not matched to a gene. This CDR3 has 13 amino acids. Points on this clone: Its antigen is unidentified.

Repertoires were generated with immunoSEQ multiplex PCR, while TCRdb's copy carries only in-frame clones and drops some. Of about 120,000 clones listed, roughly nine tenths were seen once; the top ten hold about 1.1%. Study-wide results and limits: Reportedly, diagnosis of cytomegalovirus status by the classifier showed high specificity and sensitivity.

The sequenced sample was PBMCs. The chain couples TRBV19 to TRBJ2-7; 7 nucleotides align to TRBD1. The receptor was derived from a woman aged 18-35 years in good health and CMV-seronegative. The CDR3 DNA follows: TGTGCCAGTAGTCCGGGACAGCTCTACGAGCAGTACTTC. Amino acid sequence: CASSPGQLYEQYF.